Each of the 9 T cell receptor beta chains below was sequenced from the same sample in a study of blood T cell repertoires in COVID-19. Only in-frame clones appear in the TCRdb table, and some are missing; sequencing was by immunoSEQ multiplex PCR. The sample lists 60,000 to 85,000 clones, around 74% occurring once. Material: peripheral blood. All receptors derive from a human donor with acute or convalescent COVID-19. The donor label of this sample is uncertain.

This clone was counted only a few times. This chain links TRBV2 with TRBJ1-2; 7 bases are shared with TRBD1. The V gene's germline CDR1 is SNHLY and CDR2 FYNNEI. The CDR3 extends over 13 amino acids. The V gene end was trimmed by 4 bases and the J gene end by 7 bases; junction bases not matched to a gene: 6. As DNA, the CDR3 is TGTGCCAGCAGTGTACAGGGGATAGTTGGCTACACCTTC. Translating it yields CASSVQGIVGYTF.

J is TRBJ2-3 and V is TRBV10-2, with 9 positions matching TRBD2. V lost 6 bases, J lost 5 bases, and 9 bases stayed unmatched. The V gene's germline CDR1 is WSHSY and CDR2 SAAADI. This CDR3 spans 15 amino acids. The CDR3 DNA sequence: TGCGCCAGCAGGGTGGCGGGAGGGCCTGGAGATACGCAGTATTTT. Its translation is CASRVAGGPGDTQYF.

The chain couples TRBV28 to TRBJ2-2; 8 nucleotides line up with TRBD1. Germline V gene lookup returns CDR1 MDHEN and CDR2 SYDVKM. This CDR3 comprises 14 residues. With V trimmed by 4 bases and J by 3 bases, 1 base remained unmatched. The DNA for the CDR3 is TGTGCCAGCAGTTCACAGGGGGACACCGGGGAGCTGTTTTTT. Its translation is CASSSQGDTGELFF.

V is TRBV28 and J is TRBJ2-7; a weak D match, TRBD2 (5 bases). This CDR3 is built from 14 residues. Trimming pared 1 base from V and 4 bases from J, leaving 11 bases between. Germline CDR1 and CDR2: MDHEN and SYDVKM. The DNA of the CDR3 is TGTGCCAGCAGTTTATTCGGGGTGTCGTACGAGCAGTACTTC. Protein: CASSLFGVSYEQYF.

V is TRBV14 and J is TRBJ1-1, with D perhaps matching TRBD1 (6 bases). V lost 3 bases to trimming and J lost 10 bases, with 12 bases between them. The CDR3 has 12 residues. Germline lookup yields CDR1 SGHDN and CDR2 FVKESK. In DNA, the CDR3 is TGTGCCAGCAGCCAGAACAGGGAGGGAGCTTTCTTT. Translating gives CASSQNREGAFF.

This clone was counted between two and nine times. The CDR3 bases are TGTGCCCGATCCAAAGGCAGGGCCATCACCTACGAGCAGTACTTC. Amino acids: CARSKGRAITYEQYF. The rearrangement links TRBV6-7 to TRBJ2-7; TRBD1 might be the D (5 bases). TRBV6-7 is recorded as an ORF, its role being uncertain. The CDR3 runs 15 residues. V lost 11 bases and J 2 bases, leaving 22 bases between the germline ends.

With respect to this clone: Other DNA variants within this sample encode the same CDR3. This chain links TRBV7-9 with TRBJ2-2; no definite D call. This CDR3 spans 12 amino acids. The germline V and J ends were trimmed by 1 base and 6 bases, with 3 bases remaining between them. CDR1 is SEHNR and CDR2 is FQNEAQ in the germline V gene (reference sequence). For the CDR3, the DNA is TGTGCCAGCAGCTTAGTCTCCGGGGAGCTGTTTTTT. As protein: CASSLVSGELFF.

The CDR3 DNA is TGTGCCAGCAGCTTAGGTGGAGGGAATGAGCAGTTCTTC. Protein: CASSLGGGNEQFF. This chain links TRBV7-6 with TRBJ2-1, with D perhaps TRBD2 (6 bases). This CDR3 is built from 13 residues. Germline lookup yields CDR1 SGHVS and CDR2 FNYEAQ. Trimming removed 1 base from V and 7 bases from J, with 8 bases in between.

This clone was seen just once. This chain joins TRBV6-6 and TRBJ1-1, with 8 bases fitting TRBD1. The length of the CDR3 is 15 residues. The germline V gene has CDR1 MNHNY and CDR2 SVGAGI (reference sequence). The trim removed 6 bases at V and 1 base at J, leaving 7 bases unmatched. The DNA for the CDR3 is TGTGCCAGCAGGGACCAGGGGGCGCCGAACACTGAAGCTTTCTTT. It is translated as CASRDQGAPNTEAFF.